The clone carrying this T cell receptor (beta chain) came up many times. TCRdb re-analysed the multiplex PCR reads in MiXCR, keeping a single row per CDR3 protein. The sample records 100,000 to 150,000 distinct CDR3 sequences, 20% being singletons. This sample was taken from a study of breast tumors, draining lymph nodes, adjacent tissues. V lost 4 bases, J lost 7 bases, and 15 bases lay in between. This CDR3 spans 14 amino acids. Germline CDR1 and CDR2: SGHRS and YFSETQ. Axillary draining lymph nodes of breast cancer patients supplied the node samples. The sequencing input was axillary lymph node tissue. The rearrangement joins TRBV5-1 to TRBJ2-1; D gene uncertain. The receptor's source is a female donor with breast cancer. Some clones in this sample may be carry-over from other donors' samples. Here the CDR3 DNA reads TGCGCCAGCAGCCTCCCGGCTGCGGTTAATGAGCAGTTCTTC. Translated: CASSLPAAVNEQFF.